A selection of T cell receptor beta chains follows, all from one sample in a study of CD8+CD57+ T cells in acquired aplastic anemia. Via MiXCR, TCRdb re-called the reads, giving one row per CDR3 protein. The sample contains roughly 300,000 distinct CDR3 sequences, about 56% of which appear only once. The sample taken for sequencing was sorted CD4+, CD8+, or CD8+CD57+ T cells (not recorded which) from PBMCs. These receptors came from a human donor with severe aplastic anemia or a healthy control (not recorded which). Each CDR3 is given with its conserved first and last residue.

CDR3 protein	V gene	J gene
CASSVGQGAGELFF	TRBV2	TRBJ2-2
CASSLGWGGATEAFF	TRBV5-1	TRBJ1-1
CASSRGDGNEKLFF	TRBV5-1	TRBJ1-4
CASTQGAGSPLHF	TRBV25-1	TRBJ1-6
CASSLNPRDTGELFF	TRBV11-3	TRBJ2-2
CASSQALAGGLGTGELFF	TRBV7-9	TRBJ2-2
CSYEAAQETQYF	TRBV29-1	TRBJ2-5
CASKPDGYYEQYF	TRBV7-9	TRBJ2-7
CASSRDASSYEQYF	TRBV5-1	TRBJ2-7
CASSIIGSFGSNTEAFF	TRBV19	TRBJ1-1
CASSTRTSTDTQYF	TRBV7-3	TRBJ2-3
CASSLSGGAYEQFF	TRBV27	TRBJ2-1
CASISRDSNQPQHF	TRBV19	TRBJ1-5
CATSDRQGWEQYF	TRBV24-1	TRBJ2-7
CASSQDPQGNQPQHF	TRBV4-2	TRBJ1-5
CASTERGGPYNEQFF	TRBV19	TRBJ2-1
CASSAGVRSPLHF	TRBV2	TRBJ1-6
CATSRNGQNLYSNQPQHF	TRBV15	TRBJ1-5
CASSDSGRADTQYF	TRBV6-4	TRBJ2-3
CASSQESRVSEAFF	TRBV5-1	TRBJ1-1
CASSVGVKGNTIYF	TRBV25-1	TRBJ1-3
CASSLARDYNSPLHF	TRBV7-8	TRBJ1-6
CASSGQGRDTQYF	TRBV10-2	TRBJ2-3
CATSDLAGGRGDTQYF	TRBV24-1	TRBJ2-3
CASSADVDRHSGANVLTF	TRBV18	TRBJ2-6
CASSSGLGANVLTF	TRBV7-3	TRBJ2-6
CAISDSSSGRNEQFF	TRBV10-3	TRBJ2-1
CASSWGQAKQETQYF	TRBV5-8	TRBJ2-5
CASYYGYTF	TRBV9	TRBJ1-2
CSAGGTTNEKLFF	TRBV29-1	TRBJ1-4
CSVSGGGTDTQYF	TRBV29-1	TRBJ2-3
CASSLGSSGRADTQYF	TRBV5-6	TRBJ2-3
CARTRTGRQSSFHEQYF	TRBV19	TRBJ2-7
CASSLGQSGGELFF	TRBV5-6	TRBJ2-2
CASSDLGHQGALEKLFF	TRBV2	TRBJ1-4
CASSRTGGGYEQYF	TRBV3-1	TRBJ2-7
CASRGGTDTQYF	TRBV4-2	TRBJ2-3
CASGLGLAEETQYF	TRBV5-1	TRBJ2-5
CATSGLAGGIVGTDTQYF	TRBV15	TRBJ2-3
CASSLAGNQETQYF	TRBV7-2	TRBJ2-5
CASSRWGEGANVLTF	TRBV7-6	TRBJ2-6
CASSLVPDATEAFF	TRBV11-2	TRBJ1-1
CASSLGAITGGQPQHF	TRBV5-5	TRBJ1-5